The next 13 T cell receptor beta chains were all read from a single sample in a study of beta chain features in type 1 diabetes. Isolated RNA was reverse transcribed in full, so expressed TCRB transcripts were sequenced. The table came from immunoSEQ multiplex PCR; TCRdb's copy has only in-frame clones and leaves some out. The repertoire includes roughly 140,000 clones, roughly 10% of them detected once, and 2% to 2.5% sits in the top ten. The sequenced material came from central memory CD4+ T cells from blood. These receptor sequences come from a man aged 18 to 30 in good health.

This clone was seen at least ten times. Distinct nucleotide sequences in the sample also encode this CDR3. The V gene is TRBV6-5, the J gene TRBJ2-3; perhaps TRBD2 as D (6 bases). CDR3 length: 14 residues. In germline, CDR1 is MNHEY, CDR2 SVGAGI. Trimming stripped 2 bases from V and 0 bases from J, with 6 bases between. CDR3 protein: CASSYSGSTDTQYF. The CDR3 DNA reads TGTGCCAGCAGTTACAGCGGGAGCACAGATACGCAGTATTTT.

The V gene is TRBV4-1, the J gene TRBJ2-1; 9 bases are a match to TRBD2. Losses at the gene ends were 0 bases for V and 0 bases for J; bases not matched to a gene: 18. The CDR3 spans 22 residues. The germline V gene encodes CDR1 MGHRA and CDR2 YSYEKL. CDR3 nucleotides: TGCGCCAGCAGCCAAGATCGAGGGCTAGCGGGGAGCCGCAGACGCTCCTACAATGAGCAGTTCTTC. It translates to CASSQDRGLAGSRRRSYNEQFF.

This clone was counted only a few times. V usage is TRBV9 and J usage is TRBJ1-2; D is unresolved. Trimming cost V 3 bases and J 3 bases, with 9 bases left between them. This CDR3 spans 13 amino acids. Germline V gene sequence: CDR1 SGDLS, CDR2 YYNGEE. CDR3 amino acids: CASSARKDYGYTF. CDR3 DNA sequence: TGTGCCAGCAGCGCTCGAAAAGACTATGGCTACACCTTC.

The J gene is TRBJ1-6, the V gene TRBV7-2; D is unclear. Germline assignment: CDR1 SGHTA and CDR2 FQGNSA. V lost 2 bases and J lost 6, with 11 bases in between. The CDR3 runs 15 residues. CDR3: CASSLNQEPNSPLHF. The CDR3 bases are TGTGCCAGCAGCTTAAACCAGGAACCTAATTCACCCCTCCACTTT.

This clone has only a few counts. This may be a read error, as it is one base from a much larger clone. The chain uses TRBV5-4 and TRBJ2-3, with TRBD2 matching over 10 bases. This CDR3 region has 16 residues. Germline CDR1 and CDR2: SGHNT and YYREEE (reference sequence). The junction had 5 bases not matched to a gene; V was cut back by 4 bases and J by 0 bases. The CDR3 DNA sequence: TGTGCCAGCAGCCATGGACTAGCGGCTAGCACAGATACGCAGTATTTT. Translated: CASSHGLAASTDTQYF.

The chain employs TRBV2 and TRBJ2-5; 11 bases are shared with TRBD2. Losses at the gene ends were 6 bases for V and 5 bases for J; bases not matched to a gene: 5. Germline CDR1 and CDR2: SNHLY and FYNNEI. The CDR3 extends over 14 amino acids. For the CDR3, the DNA is TGTGCCAGCAGAGCGGGACTAGCGGCGGAGACCCAGTACTTC. Its translation: CASRAGLAAETQYF.

The chain combines TRBV4-1 with TRBJ1-3, with a tentative D call TRBD1 (5 bases). From germline, CDR1 is MGHRA and CDR2 YSYEKL. With 4 bases removed from V and 16 bases from J, the gap between germline ends came to 20 bases. CDR3 size: 13 residues. CDR3 DNA: TGCGCCAGCAGCCCTTATTTCAGGGATGAGTTGTATTTT. Translation: CASSPYFRDELYF.

This clone was found a few times. The rearrangement joins TRBV19 to TRBJ1-2; no definite D call. CDR3 length: 13 residues. Germline CDR1 reads LNHDA; CDR2 reads SQIVND (reference sequence). V shed 7 bases and J shed 4 bases, with 13 bases lying between them. CDR3 sequence (DNA): TGTGCCAGTAAGAGAAGGGAGAGCTATGGCTACACCTTC. Translation gives CASKRRESYGYTF.

V usage is TRBV29-1 and J usage is TRBJ2-6; D uncertain. Germline V gene lookup returns CDR1 SQVTM and CDR2 ANQGSEA. The germline V and J ends were trimmed by 1 base and 10 bases, with 14 bases remaining between them. The CDR3 totals 14 residues. The CDR3 reads CSVEGLKARNVLTF. The DNA of the CDR3 is TGCAGCGTTGAAGGGTTGAAGGCCAGGAACGTCCTGACTTTC. Full variable domain (rest looked up from reference TRBV29-1 and TRBJ2-6): SAVISQKPSRDICQRGTSLTIQCQVDSQVTMMFWYRQQPGQSLTLIATANQGSEATYESGFVIDKFPISRPNLTFSTLTVSNMSPEDSSIYLCSVEGLKARNVLTFGAGSRLTVL.

This clone was counted a few times. The chain is built from TRBV5-1 and TRBJ1-1, with D perhaps TRBD1 (5 bases). In germline, CDR1 is SGHRS, CDR2 YFSETQ. The CDR3 runs to 13 residues. Trimming took 4 bases from V and 3 from J, leaving 10 bases between them. The DNA of the CDR3 is TGCGCCAGCAGCAGGGACGGAGACACTGAAGCTTTCTTT. Encoded protein: CASSRDGDTEAFF.

This rearrangement joins TRBV7-9 to TRBJ2-1; D unresolved. V was shortened by 1 base and J by 8 bases, with 9 bases between the two germline ends. CDR3 length: 13 amino acids. Germline lookup yields CDR1 SEHNR and CDR2 FQNEAQ (reference sequence). The CDR3 protein is CASSLVRPDEQFF. CDR3 bases: TGTGCCAGCAGCTTAGTTAGGCCGGATGAGCAGTTCTTC.

This clone has only a few counts. The chain joins TRBV27 to TRBJ2-1; 7 bases align to TRBD1. This CDR3 has 15 amino acids. Germline trimming cut 3 bases from V and 4 bases from J; bases unmatched to any gene: 6. Per the germline V gene, CDR1 is MNHEY and CDR2 is SMNVEV (reference sequence). CDR3 protein: CASSLRQGQYNEQFF. CDR3 DNA sequence: TGTGCCAGCAGTTTGAGACAGGGCCAATACAATGAGCAGTTCTTC.

The chain uses TRBV7-2 and TRBJ1-2, with 7 bases fitting TRBD1. J was trimmed by 0 bases and V by 0 bases; bases with no gene match: 4. CDR1 and CDR2 from the germline V gene are SGHTA and FQGNSA. This CDR3 is built from 16 residues. CDR3 sequence: CASSLAKGTANYGYTF. The CDR3 DNA follows: TGTGCCAGCAGCTTAGCAAAGGGGACAGCTAACTATGGCTACACCTTC.